This is a list of T cell receptor beta chains from one sample in a study of cytomegalovirus exposure and HLA in healthy donors. Sequencing was performed with immunoSEQ multiplex PCR; in TCRdb, only in-frame clones are kept and a portion is missing. The table lists more than 150,000 clones, 76% of them singletons. The sequenced sample was PBMCs. These receptors originate from a man aged 18-30 years in good health and CMV-seronegative. The CDR3 runs from the conserved cysteine through the conserved F or W. D genes are given only for firm matches. Some rows have no size entry. The others give once, few or many, or a class for an expanded clone.

-	TRBD1	13	TRBV27	TRBJ1-2	TGTGCCAGGGGGGACAGGGATAGGTATGGCTACACCTTC	CARGDRDRYGYTF
few	-	15	TRBV7-8	TRBJ1-5	TGTGCCAGCAGCTTAAGAGGGGGACCCAATCAGCCCCAGCATTTT	CASSLRGGPNQPQHF
-	TRBD1	14	TRBV7-6	TRBJ1-3	TGTGCCAGCAGCCCCCAGGGGGCTGGAAACACCATATATTTT	CASSPQGAGNTIYF
-	TRBD1	16	TRBV19	TRBJ2-3	TGTGCCAGTAGTGACCGGACAGGCTTAATCACAGATACGCAGTATTTT	CASSDRTGLITDTQYF
-	TRBD1	14	TRBV19	TRBJ1-2	TGTGCCAGTACCTTTGACAGGGGGCACTATGGCTACACCTTC	CASTFDRGHYGYTF
-	TRBD1	15	TRBV9	TRBJ1-1	TGTGCCAGCAGCCCCCGGACAGGGAAGACCGCTGAAGCTTTCTTT	CASSPRTGKTAEAFF
-	TRBD1	15	TRBV28	TRBJ2-3	TGTGCCAGCAGTCACGGACAGGGGGCAACAGATACGCAGTATTTT	CASSHGQGATDTQYF
-	-	15	TRBV7-9	TRBJ1-3	TGTGCCAGCAGCTACCAGGGTTCCGGTGGAAACACCATATATTTT	CASSYQGSGGNTIYF
-	TRBD1	14	TRBV9	TRBJ1-6	TGTGCCAGCAGCGTAGGAGGGGGCGGGTCACCCCTCCACTTT	CASSVGGGGSPLHF
-	TRBD1	14	TRBV14	TRBJ2-5	TGTGCCAGCAGCTACTTGACAGGGAGAGAGACCCAGTACTTC	CASSYLTGRETQYF
-	TRBD1	13	TRBV5-1	TRBJ1-2	TGCGCCAGCAGCCTGACAGGGGATTATGGCTACACCTTC	CASSLTGDYGYTF
-	-	10	TRBV20-1	TRBJ1-2	TGCAGTGCTTCGAGCTATGGCTACACCTTC	CSASSYGYTF
-	TRBD1	17	TRBV5-6	TRBJ2-3	TGTGCCAGCAGCTCCCCCGGGACAGGGACTAGCACAGATACGCAGTATTTT	CASSSPGTGTSTDTQYF
-	TRBD2	16	TRBV29-1	TRBJ2-7	TGCAGCGTTGGGGGCAGGGTCGGCGCGGGGGGGGTGGTGCAGTACTTC	CSVGGRVGAGGVVQYF
-	TRBD2	16	TRBV6-4	TRBJ2-3	TGTGCCAGCAGCCCCGGGACTAGCGGGCGCACAGATACGCAGTATTTT	CASSPGTSGRTDTQYF
-	-	15	TRBV7-8	TRBJ1-5	TGTGCCAGCAGCTTAAGCAGGGGCAGCAATCAGCCCCAGCATTTT	CASSLSRGSNQPQHF
-	-	14	TRBV6-4	TRBJ2-2	TGTGCCAGCAGTGTGGCACCAAACACCGGGGAGCTGTTTTTT	CASSVAPNTGELFF
-	-	12	TRBV29-1	TRBJ1-2	TGCAGCGGTGGTCACATTACCTATGGCTACACCTTC	CSGGHITYGYTF
-	-	14	TRBV30	TRBJ1-3	TGTGCCTGGACCGGTATCTACCCTGGAAACACCATATATTTT	CAWTGIYPGNTIYF